The next 18 T cell receptor beta chains were all read from a single sample in a study of blood T cell repertoires in COVID-19. This table comes from immunoSEQ multiplex PCR, and its TCRdb copy is limited to in-frame clones, with some not included. This sample has over 95,000 clones; more than 75% occur once, and the top ten carry about 3.4%. Sequenced: peripheral blood. Every receptor here comes from a man aged 35 to 55 with acute or convalescent COVID-19.

The V gene is TRBV5-1, the J gene TRBJ2-4, with 12 bases identical to TRBD2. Germline CDR1 is SGHRS and CDR2 is YFSETQ. The V segment lost 0 bases and the J segment 3 bases; nucleotides outside the gene matches: 10. This CDR3 has 19 residues. The CDR3 coding sequence is TGCGCCAGCAGCTTGGCCCCTAGCGGGGGGGCCATGGGCAAAAACATTCAGTACTTC. Its protein is CASSLAPSGGAMGKNIQYF.

The CDR3 loop is CASSFTAITTLAGSSYEQYF. The DNA for the CDR3 is TGTGCCAGCAGCTTCACTGCGATTACTACACTAGCGGGGAGCTCCTACGAGCAGTACTTC. This chain joins TRBV5-4 and TRBJ2-7; 10 bases are a match to TRBD2. The CDR3 has 20 amino acids. With V trimmed by 2 bases and J by 0 bases, 17 bases remained unmatched. Germline CDR1 is SGHNT and CDR2 is YYREEE (reference sequence).

The chain combines TRBV12-3 or TRBV12-4 with TRBJ1-4, with D hard to call. Trimming took 6 bases from V and 7 from J, leaving 12 bases between them. CDR3 length: 13 amino acids. This CDR3 is CASSQASGEKLFF. The CDR3 bases are TGTGCCAGCAGCCAAGCCTCTGGTGAAAAACTGTTTTTT.

This chain joins TRBV19 and TRBJ2-7, with TRBD1 matching 7 bases. The CDR3 totals 15 residues. Unmatched junction bases numbered 17, after V lost 10 bases and J lost 5 bases. CDR1 and CDR2 (germline): LNHDA, SQIVND (reference sequence). The CDR3 bases are TGTGCCACCTCACTATACGACAGGGCCCCCCACGAGCAGTACTTC. It specifies CATSLYDRAPHEQYF.

The chain uses TRBV30 and TRBJ2-2; D perhaps matches TRBD1 (5 bases). Trimming removed 3 bases at V and 0 bases at J, with 8 bases between. The CDR3 length is 14 residues. Germline-derived CDR1 and CDR2 are GTSNPN and SVGIG (reference sequence). The CDR3, as DNA: TGTGCCTGGAGGCCAGGGACGAACACCGGGGAGCTGTTTTTT. It codes for CAWRPGTNTGELFF. The variable domain in full, completed from reference TRBV30 and TRBJ2-2, reads SQTIHQWPATLVQPVGSPLSLECTVEGTSNPNLYWYRQAAGRGLQLLFYSVGIGQISSEVPQNLSASRPQDRQFILSSKKLLLSDSGFYLCAWRPGTNTGELFFGEGSRLTVL.

The chain couples TRBV7-2 to TRBJ2-5, with TRBD1 matching 7 bases. Losses at the gene ends were 5 bases for V and 3 bases for J; bases not matched to a gene: 6. The CDR3 contains 14 residues. Germline CDR1 is SGHTA and CDR2 is FQGNSA. This CDR3 is CASSQRTGEETQYF. CDR3 DNA: TGTGCCAGCAGCCAGCGAACAGGGGAAGAGACCCAGTACTTC.

The genes are TRBV30 and TRBJ2-1, with 9 positions matching TRBD1. Germline V gene data show CDR1 as GTSNPN and CDR2 as SVGIG (reference sequence). This CDR3 has 15 residues. Trimming at V came to 1 base and at J to 3 bases, leaving 4 bases not matched to a gene. CDR3 coding DNA: TGTGCCTGGAGTGCCGGGACAGGGTACTACAATGAGCAGTTCTTC. This sequence encodes CAWSAGTGYYNEQFF.

The chain couples TRBV7-3 to TRBJ2-2; no clear D gene. The V and J ends lost 5 bases and 6 bases respectively, with 4 bases between them. Germline V gene data show CDR1 as SGHTA and CDR2 as FQGTGA. The CDR3 contains 11 residues. The DNA of the CDR3 is TGTGCCAGCAGCCAGTCCGGGGAGCTGTTTTTT. Amino acid sequence: CASSQSGELFF. Together with reference TRBV7-3 and TRBJ2-2, the CDR3 gives the full variable domain: GAGVSQTPSNKVTEKGKYVELRCDPISGHTALYWYRQSLGQGPEFLIYFQGTGAADDSGLPNDRFFAVRPEGSVSTLKIQRTERGDSAVYLCASSQSGELFFGEGSRLTVL.

The chain carries TRBV7-2 and TRBJ2-1; 8 nucleotides align to TRBD1. Germline values: CDR1 SGHTA, CDR2 FQGNSA. The CDR3 has 16 residues. V was clipped by 1 base and J by 5 bases; unmatched bases: 7. DNA of the CDR3: TGTGCCAGCAGCTTAGTATCCGGACAGGGCGACAATGAGCAGTTCTTC. Amino acids: CASSLVSGQGDNEQFF.

This chain links TRBV5-6 with TRBJ1-1; 10 bases agree with TRBD1. The CDR3 is made up of 14 amino acids. Germline values: CDR1 SGHDT, CDR2 YYEEEE. The trim removed 3 bases at V and 4 bases at J, leaving 3 bases unmatched. The CDR3 reads CASSSWTGGTEAFF. The CDR3 DNA follows: TGTGCCAGCAGCTCATGGACAGGGGGCACTGAAGCTTTCTTT. Filled out from reference TRBV5-6 and TRBJ1-1, the complete variable domain reads DAGVTQSPTHLIKTRGQQVTLRCSPKSGHDTVSWYQQALGQGPQFIFQYYEEEERQRGNFPDRFSGHQFPNYSSELNVNALLLGDSALYLCASSSWTGGTEAFFGQGTRLTVV.

This clone was detected only a few times. This chain uses TRBV7-9 with TRBJ1-1, with D unclear. From germline, CDR1 is SEHNR and CDR2 FQNEAQ (reference sequence). Trimming took 6 bases from V and 3 from J, leaving 5 bases between them. The CDR3 contains 11 residues. CDR3 sequence: CASSLYTEAFF. CDR3 nucleotide sequence: TGTGCCAGCAGTCTCTACACTGAAGCTTTCTTT.

This chain connects TRBV3-1 (or the pseudogene TRBV3-2) to TRBJ1-1; D unresolved. The V and J ends lost 3 bases and 5 bases respectively, with 16 bases between them. Germline V gene sequence: CDR1 LGHDT, CDR2 YNNKEL (reference sequence). The length of the CDR3 is 15 residues. The CDR3 loop is CASSHFPGRGTEAFF. DNA for the CDR3: TGTGCCAGCAGCCACTTCCCCGGGAGAGGAACTGAAGCTTTCTTT.

This chain joins TRBV15 and TRBJ1-1; D remains unclear. Trimming cost V 5 bases and J 7 bases, with 14 bases left between them. The CDR3 contains 13 residues. The germline V gene has CDR1 LNHNV and CDR2 YYDKDF (reference sequence). As DNA, the CDR3 is TGTGCCACCAGCCTACCACGGGGTTATGAAGCTTTCTTT. Its protein product is CATSLPRGYEAFF.

This chain uses TRBV4-1 with TRBJ2-4; 11 nucleotides agree with TRBD2. The CDR3 has 15 residues. Germline V lookup: CDR1 MGHRA, CDR2 YSYEKL. Trimming at V came to 1 base and at J to 4 bases, leaving 0 bases not matched to a gene. The CDR3 DNA reads as TGCGCCAGCAGCCAAGGACTAGCGGGGAAAAACATTCAGTACTTC. This sequence encodes CASSQGLAGKNIQYF.

This chain joins TRBV21-1 and TRBJ2-1; the table's D call of TRBD1 was not tested on the DNA. TRBV21-1 is described as a pseudogene. The CDR3 loop spans 10 amino acids. The CDR3 coding sequence is TGTGCCACGGGGTCAGGGGAGCGGTTCTTC. This encodes CATGSGERFF.

The chain employs TRBV24-1 and TRBJ2-5, with a possible D match to TRBD2 (6 bases). Looked up from germline, CDR1 is KGHDR and CDR2 is SFDVKD. V was cut by 5 bases and J by 3 bases, with 18 bases left in between. The CDR3 runs 16 residues. The CDR3 nucleotides are TGTGCCACCAGTGTAGGTGGAGGGGCCGAAAAAGAGACCCAGTACTTC. Its protein product is CATSVGGGAEKETQYF.

The V and J genes are TRBV7-6 and TRBJ2-7; D may be TRBD1 (6 bases). Looked up from germline, CDR1 is SGHVS and CDR2 is FNYEAQ. Trimming left V 1 base short and J 6 bases short, with 7 bases between. The CDR3 totals 12 residues. The CDR3 region has the DNA TGTGCCAGCAGCTTAGGAGGGGGCGAGCAGTACTTC. As protein: CASSLGGGEQYF.

The chain links TRBV14 to TRBJ1-1, with a possible D match to TRBD1 (5 bases). This CDR3 is 14 amino acids long. The V end lost 2 bases, the J end lost 6 bases, and 13 bases lay between the germline ends. CDR1 is SGHDN and CDR2 is FVKESK in the germline V gene. CDR3 loop: CASSQSTDGSEAFF. Written as DNA, the CDR3 is TGTGCCAGCAGCCAATCGACAGATGGGTCTGAAGCTTTCTTT.